This TCR beta chain was captured in a study of T cells in localized non-small cell lung cancer. Study results and caveats: Blood T cell density predicted longer survival; adjacent-lung clonality, shorter. Uninvolved adjacent lung showed peak T cell clonality, exceeding tumor. Adjacent lung exhibited a median of 57 among the 100 most abundant tumor clones.

Per the germline V gene, CDR1 is SGHRS and CDR2 is YFSETQ. Between the trimmed V and J ends, which lost 5 bases and 1 base, there was a span of 22 bases. The CDR3 runs to 18 residues. Data came from immunoSEQ multiplex PCR; TCRdb stores just in-frame clones and leaves some out. The repertoire holds about 43,000 clones, over 75% seen once, with roughly 10% in the top ten. Only one count was recorded for this clone. Its antigen is still unknown. This receptor was obtained from a woman aged 40-75 years with stage II lung adenocarcinoma. V and J are TRBV5-1 and TRBJ2-1, with D possibly TRBD1 on 6 matching bases. Sequencing was performed on PBMCs, taken before any cancer treatment. The CDR3 reads CASSRIKQGQGSYNEQFF. The CDR3 DNA sequence: TGCGCCAGCAGTCGAATTAAACAGGGCCAGGGGTCCTACAATGAGCAGTTCTTC.